This T cell receptor (beta chain) was captured by sequencing in a study of control samples from healthy donors and cancer patients. The germline V gene encodes CDR1 ENHRY and CDR2 SYGVKD. The CDR3 length is 13 residues. Trimming removed 5 bases from V and 11 bases from J, with 15 bases in between. Clones were read by immunoSEQ multiplex PCR, and TCRdb kept only the in-frame ones, dropping some. In the table there are some 200,000 clones, approximately 92% of which are singletons. The TCR comes from a man younger than 30 in good health. Sequenced input: blood. The rearrangement joins TRBV10-3 to TRBJ1-4, with a possible D match to TRBD1 (6 bases). Here the CDR3 reads CAISSRGDDKLFF. DNA of the CDR3: TGTGCCATCAGTTCAAGGGGGGACGATAAACTGTTTTTT.